The entry that follows covers one T cell receptor beta chain sequence. Sequencing used immunoSEQ multiplex PCR; TCRdb keeps in-frame clones, though not all of them. The sample lists under 450,000 clones; about nine tenths were seen once. The data derive from a study of control samples from healthy donors and cancer patients. The V segment lost 6 bases and the J segment 8 bases; nucleotides outside the gene matches: 9. Germline V lookup: CDR1 MDHEN, CDR2 SYDVKM. The CDR3 length is 13 residues. The clonotype was recovered from a man aged 35 to 55 with head and neck cancer. The chain combines TRBV28 with TRBJ1-2; 7 bases are a match to TRBD1. Sequencing was performed on PBMCs. The CDR3, as DNA: TGTGCCAGCAGACCTACAGGGGAGTGGGGCTACACCTTC. Its translation is CASRPTGEWGYTF.